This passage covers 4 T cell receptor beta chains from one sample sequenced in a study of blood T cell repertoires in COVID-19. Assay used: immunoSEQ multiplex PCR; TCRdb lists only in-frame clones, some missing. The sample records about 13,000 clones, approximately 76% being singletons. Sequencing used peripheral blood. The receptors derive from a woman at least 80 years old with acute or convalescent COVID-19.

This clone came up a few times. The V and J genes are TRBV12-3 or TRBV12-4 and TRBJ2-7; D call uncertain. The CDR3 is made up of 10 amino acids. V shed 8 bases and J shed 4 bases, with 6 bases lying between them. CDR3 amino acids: CASSRYEQYF. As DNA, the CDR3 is TGTGCCAGCTCGCGGTACGAGCAGTACTTC.

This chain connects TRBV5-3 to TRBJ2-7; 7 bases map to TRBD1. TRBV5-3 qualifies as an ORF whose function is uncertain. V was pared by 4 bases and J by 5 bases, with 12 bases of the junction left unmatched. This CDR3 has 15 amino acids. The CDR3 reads CARSLHRGQTNEQYF. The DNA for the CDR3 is TGTGCCAGAAGCCTACACAGGGGCCAAACGAACGAGCAGTACTTC.

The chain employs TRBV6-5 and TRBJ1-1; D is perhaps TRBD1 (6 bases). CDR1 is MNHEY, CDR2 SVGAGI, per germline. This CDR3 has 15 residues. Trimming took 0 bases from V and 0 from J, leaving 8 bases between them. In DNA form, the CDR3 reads TGTGCCAGCAGTTACTCGGACAGTCTGAACACTGAAGCTTTCTTT. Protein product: CASSYSDSLNTEAFF.

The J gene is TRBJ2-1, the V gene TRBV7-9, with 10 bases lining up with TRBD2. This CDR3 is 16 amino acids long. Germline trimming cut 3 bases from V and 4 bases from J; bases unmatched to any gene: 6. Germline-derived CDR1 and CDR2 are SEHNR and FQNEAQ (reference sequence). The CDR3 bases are TGTGCCAGCAGCTTGGCGCTAGCGGGGGCGTACAATGAGCAGTTCTTC. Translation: CASSLALAGAYNEQFF.